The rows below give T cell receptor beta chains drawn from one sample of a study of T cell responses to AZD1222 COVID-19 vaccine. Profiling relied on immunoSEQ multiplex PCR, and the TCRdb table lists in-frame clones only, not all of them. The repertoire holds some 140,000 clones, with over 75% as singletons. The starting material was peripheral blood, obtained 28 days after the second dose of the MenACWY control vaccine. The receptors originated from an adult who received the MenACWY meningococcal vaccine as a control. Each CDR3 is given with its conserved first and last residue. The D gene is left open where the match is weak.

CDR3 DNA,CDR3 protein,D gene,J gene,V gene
TGTGCCAGCAGCCCTAGGGACAGGGCCACTGAAGCTTTCTTT,CASSPRDRATEAFF,TRBD1,TRBJ1-1,TRBV7-9
TGTGCCAGCAGTTCGGGCTCCTACGAGCAGTACTTC,CASSSGSYEQYF,NA,TRBJ2-7,TRBV12-3/TRBV12-4
TGTGCCTGGAGTACCCCGGGACAGGGCGAGCAGTACTTC,CAWSTPGQGEQYF,TRBD1,TRBJ2-7,TRBV30
TGCGCCAGCAGCCAAGATCTTGGGGTGAGCTATGGCTACACCTTC,CASSQDLGVSYGYTF,NA,TRBJ1-2,TRBV4-3
TGTGCCAGCAGCCCGGGGGGCGCCGGTTTGGGTGACACTGAAGCTTTCTTT,CASSPGGAGLGDTEAFF,NA,TRBJ1-1,TRBV4-2
TGTGCCAGCAGCGCAGACTTCATTACTAGCGGCTTTAACACCGGGGAGCTGTTTTTT,CASSADFITSGFNTGELFF,TRBD2,TRBJ2-2,TRBV9
TGTGCCAGCAGTTGGAGGGGTGTGAACACTGAAGCTTTCTTT,CASSWRGVNTEAFF,NA,TRBJ1-1,TRBV6-6
TGTGCCAGCAGCTTCCCCGGGACCCCGTACAATGAGCAGTTCTTC,CASSFPGTPYNEQFF,NA,TRBJ2-1,TRBV7-9
TGTGCCAGCAGAAAGAGAGACAGTGCGAACACCGGGGAGCTGTTTTTT,CASRKRDSANTGELFF,NA,TRBJ2-2,TRBV11-3
TGCGCCAGCAGCGAGGGCATTCAAGGGGACACGAACACCGGGGAGCTGTTTTTT,CASSEGIQGDTNTGELFF,NA,TRBJ2-2,TRBV10-1